These 21 T cell receptor beta chains were sequenced from one sample in a study of radiation and T cells in renal cell carcinoma. Using immunoSEQ multiplex PCR, the repertoire was profiled, and TCRdb retains in-frame clones only, with some absent. The profile shows tens of thousands of clones, about 86% of them singletons. The time point: blood 2 weeks post-SBRT. The treatment: 15 Gy SBRT to primary tumor, nephrectomy 4 weeks later. The material was blood, obtained from a patient whose treatment included radiotherapy and nephrectomy. These receptors were obtained from a woman between 50 and 59 years old with renal cell carcinoma.

V usage is TRBV19 and J usage is TRBJ1-2, with TRBD1 identical over 11 bases. This CDR3 spans 16 amino acids. V was pared by 4 bases and J by 4 bases, with 8 bases of the junction left unmatched. Germline V gene lookup returns CDR1 LNHDA and CDR2 SQIVND (reference sequence). The CDR3 region is CASSTAGTGGSYGYTF. The CDR3 DNA sequence: TGTGCCAGTAGTACAGCCGGGACAGGGGGATCCTATGGCTACACCTTC.

DNA for the CDR3: TGTGCCAGCCGGGACAGAGGCGAGACCCAGTACTTC. This codes for CASRDRGETQYF. The chain recombines TRBV28 with TRBJ2-5, with 7 positions matching TRBD1. Germline CDR1 is MDHEN and CDR2 is SYDVKM. Trimming removed 8 bases from V and 5 bases from J; junction bases left unmatched: 5. The CDR3 has 12 amino acids.

The V and J genes are TRBV5-1 and TRBJ1-2, with TRBD1 matching over 9 bases. CDR3 length: 17 residues. The ends lost 3 bases at V and 0 bases at J; junction bases unmatched: 9. Germline V gives CDR1 SGHRS, CDR2 YFSETQ. CDR3 protein: CASSSNAGTGTNYGYTF. DNA of the CDR3: TGCGCCAGCAGCTCGAACGCTGGGACAGGGACTAACTATGGCTACACCTTC. The complete variable domain, with remaining parts taken from reference TRBV5-1 and TRBJ1-2, reads KAGVTQTPRYLIKTRGQQVTLSCSPISGHRSVSWYQQTPGQGLQFLFEYFSETQRNKGNFPGRFSGRQFSNSRSEMNVSTLELGDSALYLCASSSNAGTGTNYGYTFGSGTRLTVV.

The chain couples TRBV11-2 to TRBJ2-5, with D tentatively TRBD2 (6 bases). The germline V gene has CDR1 SGHAT and CDR2 FQNNGV. V gave up 3 bases and J gave up 10 bases, with 12 bases separating them. The CDR3 sequence is 12 residues long. In DNA form, the CDR3 reads TGTGCCAGCAGCTTGGAGGGCGAAGTCCAGTACTTC. Its protein product is CASSLEGEVQYF. Together with reference TRBV11-2 and TRBJ2-5, the CDR3 gives the full variable domain: EAGVAQSPRYKIIEKRQSVAFWCNPISGHATLYWYQQILGQGPKLLIQFQNNGVVDDSQLPKDRFSAERLKGVDSTLKIQPAKLEDSAVYLCASSLEGEVQYFGPGTRLLVL.

CDR3 coding DNA: TGTGCCAGCTCACGCACCGACCCCTTGAACTATGGCTACACCTTC. Translating it yields CASSRTDPLNYGYTF. The chain is built from TRBV18 and TRBJ1-2; D gene unclear. V lost 4 bases, J lost 2 bases, and 14 bases lay in between. CDR1 KGHSH and CDR2 LQKENI come from the germline V gene. The CDR3 runs to 15 residues.

The V call is TRBV27, the J call TRBJ2-7; D uncertain. Per the germline V gene, CDR1 is MNHEY and CDR2 is SMNVEV (reference sequence). Trimming left V 8 bases short and J 0 bases short, with 14 bases between. This CDR3 comprises 14 residues. CDR3 sequence: CASRRAGNSYEQYF. DNA for the CDR3: TGTGCCAGCCGGAGAGCCGGAAACTCCTACGAGCAGTACTTC.

The chain links TRBV6-1 to TRBJ1-1; D uncertain. This CDR3 comprises 15 residues. Trimming pared 6 bases from V and 0 bases from J, leaving 14 bases between. The V gene's germline CDR1 is MNHNS and CDR2 SASEGT. The CDR3 sequence: CASSHPARVNTEAFF. CDR3 in DNA: TGTGCCAGCAGCCACCCAGCGAGGGTGAACACTGAAGCTTTCTTT.

The genes are TRBV11-2 and TRBJ2-2; 8 bases fit TRBD2. The CDR3 spans 17 residues. Germline CDR1 SGHAT, CDR2 FQNNGV. J was trimmed by 7 bases and V by 5 bases; bases with no gene match: 15. The CDR3 loop is CASSPLAGGLLGGELFF. DNA for the CDR3: TGTGCCAGCAGCCCTCTGGCGGGGGGCCTGCTTGGCGGGGAGCTGTTTTTT.

This clone was observed a single time. The chain uses TRBV5-4 and TRBJ2-1; 7 bases fit TRBD2. The CDR3 contains 13 residues. V trimming: 4 bases; J trimming: 15 bases; junction bases outside the gene matches: 13. Germline CDR1 is SGHNT and CDR2 is YYREEE (reference sequence). CDR3 loop: CASSLPAGPDLFF. CDR3 sequence (DNA): TGTGCCAGCAGCCTTCCAGCGGGACCCGATCTGTTCTTC.

V gene TRBV7-8 combines with J gene TRBJ2-7, with 8 bases fitting TRBD1. Germline V gene sequence: CDR1 SGHVS, CDR2 FQNEAQ. The CDR3 contains 13 residues. J was trimmed by 3 bases and V by 3 bases; bases with no gene match: 1. CDR3 nucleotide sequence: TGTGCCAGCAGCTTCGGACAGGGCTACGAGCAGTACTTC. Amino acids: CASSFGQGYEQYF.

The chain couples TRBV30 to TRBJ2-3; 8 bases line up with TRBD1. This CDR3 is built from 12 residues. V shed 3 bases and J 10 bases; nucleotides not matched to a gene: 6. Germline V CDR1 and CDR2: GTSNPN, SVGIG (reference sequence). The CDR3 here is CAWSIGQGPQYF. Written as DNA, the CDR3 is TGTGCCTGGAGCATCGGACAGGGTCCGCAGTATTTT.

This clone came up once. In DNA, the CDR3 is TGTGCCAGCAGTGCCGCTAGCTTCAACAATGAGCAGTTCTTC. This codes for CASSAASFNNEQFF. The chain uses TRBV6-4 and TRBJ2-1; the D gene is possibly TRBD2 (5 bases). Germline-derived CDR1 and CDR2 are MRHNA and SNTAGT. This CDR3 contains 14 residues. Trimming removed 4 bases at V and 5 bases at J, with 12 bases between.

The rearrangement uses TRBV4-3 and TRBJ1-6; tentatively, D is TRBD1 (6 bases). Trimming left V 1 base short and J 7 bases short, with 17 bases between. Germline assignment: CDR1 LGHNA and CDR2 YSLEER. The CDR3 sequence is 17 residues long. The CDR3 nucleotides are TGCGCCAGCAGCCAAGCACCACAGGGATCGAGAAATTCACCCCTCCACTTT. Protein product: CASSQAPQGSRNSPLHF.

The CDR3 bases are TGTGCCAGCAGTGAATACCGCCAGAGTGGCTACACCTTC. Translating it yields CASSEYRQSGYTF. The chain is built from TRBV25-1 and TRBJ1-2; the D is unclear. The CDR3 is made up of 13 amino acids. The germline gives CDR1 MGHDK, CDR2 SYGVNS. Trimming took 0 bases from V and 7 from J, leaving 9 bases between them.

V usage is TRBV5-8 and J usage is TRBJ2-4; D might be TRBD2 (6 bases). The CDR3 loop spans 16 amino acids. Germline lookup yields CDR1 SGHTS and CDR2 YDEGEE. V gave up 6 bases and J gave up 0 bases, with 16 bases separating them. CDR3 loop: CASTPRRGLAKNIQYF. DNA for the CDR3: TGTGCCAGCACCCCCCGGCGGGGACTAGCCAAAAACATTCAGTACTTC.

The rearrangement joins TRBV7-2 to TRBJ2-7; 7 bases agree with TRBD1. The CDR3 covers 15 residues. V trimming: 2 bases; J trimming: 4 bases; junction bases outside the gene matches: 8. Looked up from germline, CDR1 is SGHTA and CDR2 is FQGNSA. The CDR3 loop is CASSLTGTVRYEQYF. The CDR3 DNA follows: TGTGCCAGCAGCTTAACCGGGACAGTTCGATACGAGCAGTACTTC.

The V and J genes are TRBV19 and TRBJ2-3; D may correspond to TRBD1 or TRBD2 (8 bases each). Germline loops: CDR1 LNHDA, CDR2 SQIVND (reference sequence). Trimming removed 5 bases from V and 3 bases from J, with 21 bases in between. The CDR3 loop spans 17 amino acids. CDR3 protein: CASSAGGVREGTDTQYF. CDR3 sequence (DNA): TGTGCCAGTAGTGCAGGGGGCGTCCGGGAGGGTACAGATACGCAGTATTTT.

The chain carries TRBV5-1 and TRBJ2-5; D is ambiguous. Germline CDR1 and CDR2: SGHRS and YFSETQ. V lost 0 bases and J 4 bases, leaving 10 bases between the germline ends. The CDR3 contains 14 residues. The CDR3 protein is CASSLDSWSETQYF. CDR3 bases: TGCGCCAGCAGCTTGGATTCGTGGTCAGAGACCCAGTACTTC. The variable domain in full, completed from reference TRBV5-1 and TRBJ2-5, reads KAGVTQTPRYLIKTRGQQVTLSCSPISGHRSVSWYQQTPGQGLQFLFEYFSETQRNKGNFPGRFSGRQFSNSRSEMNVSTLELGDSALYLCASSLDSWSETQYFGPGTRLLVL.

The rearrangement links TRBV7-2 to TRBJ2-4; 7 nucleotides match TRBD2. The junction had 13 bases not matched to a gene; V was cut back by 5 bases and J by 0 bases. Germline V gene sequence: CDR1 SGHTA, CDR2 FQGNSA. The CDR3 runs 18 residues. The CDR3 nucleotides are TGTGCCAGCAGCCGAGAGGGAGGGGCGAGTCCAGCCAAAAACATTCAGTACTTC. Translated: CASSREGGASPAKNIQYF. Full variable domain (outside the CDR3, taken from reference TRBV7-2 and TRBJ2-4): GAGVSQSPSNKVTEKGKDVELRCDPISGHTALYWYRQSLGQGLEFLIYFQGNSAPDKSGLPSDRFSAERTGGSVSTLTIQRTQQEDSAVYLCASSREGGASPAKNIQYFGAGTRLSVL.

A single count supports this clone. The chain carries TRBV5-4 and TRBJ2-7, with TRBD2 matching 7 bases. This CDR3 is built from 15 residues. After removal of 0 bases from V and 0 bases from J, the junction contained 3 bases not matched to a gene. In germline, CDR1 is SGHNT, CDR2 YYREEE (reference sequence). The CDR3 DNA reads as TGTGCCAGCAGCTTGGAGCTAGCGGACTCCTACGAGCAGTACTTC. This encodes CASSLELADSYEQYF.

The CDR3 reads CASMTGPSVGQYF. The CDR3 nucleotides are TGTGCCAGTATGACGGGCCCCAGTGTCGGGCAGTACTTC. The chain has TRBV2 and TRBJ2-7; D unresolved. The CDR3 has 13 amino acids. Germline loops: CDR1 SNHLY, CDR2 FYNNEI. V was clipped by 9 bases and J by 9 bases, with 21 bases between them.